The 23 T cell receptor beta chains given below trace back to one sample, sequenced in a study of blood T cell repertoires in COVID-19. Data came from immunoSEQ multiplex PCR; TCRdb stores just in-frame clones and leaves some out. The table shows about 390,000 clones, with more than 75% occurring only once. The sample consisted of peripheral blood. These receptors all stem from a woman in her fifties or sixties with COVID-19, enrolled during active disease.

The chain combines TRBV18 with TRBJ1-1; D may be TRBD1 (6 bases). The germline V and J ends were trimmed by 7 bases and 0 bases, with 18 bases remaining between them. Germline CDR1 reads KGHSH; CDR2 reads LQKENI. This CDR3 has 16 amino acids. CDR3 loop: CASFRVGGAMNTEAFF. The CDR3 DNA reads TGTGCCAGCTTCCGAGTTGGGGGGGCGATGAACACTGAAGCTTTCTTT.

V is TRBV7-8 and J is TRBJ1-3; D possibly corresponds to TRBD1 (6 bases). V dropped 7 bases and J dropped 8 bases, with 18 bases sitting between them. The germline gives CDR1 SGHVS, CDR2 FQNEAQ. The CDR3 runs to 14 residues. The CDR3 DNA reads TGTGCCAGCACCAACCGCGGGGGCGTGGACACCATATATTTT. Its translation: CASTNRGGVDTIYF.

The chain uses TRBV6-6 and TRBJ2-3; TRBD2 agrees at 11 bases. After removal of 5 bases from V and 4 bases from J, the junction contained 14 bases not matched to a gene. Germline V CDR1 and CDR2: MNHNY, SVGAGI (reference sequence). CDR3 length equals 18 residues. CDR3 nucleotide sequence: TGTGCCAGCAGTCACGGACTAGCGGGTCCGGGCAGGGCAGATACGCAGTATTTT. Amino acid sequence: CASSHGLAGPGRADTQYF.

The chain is built from TRBV2 and TRBJ1-5; TRBD1 agrees at 8 bases. CDR1 is SNHLY and CDR2 is FYNNEI in the germline V gene. The V segment lost 5 bases and the J segment 6 bases; nucleotides outside the gene matches: 6. CDR3 length: 14 amino acids. This CDR3 reads CASSPQGAGQPQHF. The CDR3 DNA sequence: TGTGCCAGCAGTCCGCAGGGGGCCGGTCAGCCCCAGCATTTT.

This clone was counted a single time. This sequence joins TRBV7-3 and TRBJ2-2, with 7 bases matching TRBD1. This CDR3 is 14 amino acids long. Germline lookup yields CDR1 SGHTA and CDR2 FQGTGA. J gave up 5 bases and V 5 bases, and 5 bases lay outside the gene matches. The CDR3 DNA reads as TGTGCCAGCAGCGCCGAGGGGGCTACCGGGGAGCTGTTTTTT. Protein product: CASSAEGATGELFF. The full variable domain, completed using reference TRBV7-3 and TRBJ2-2, is GAGVSQTPSNKVTEKGKYVELRCDPISGHTALYWYRQSLGQGPEFLIYFQGTGAADDSGLPNDRFFAVRPEGSVSTLKIQRTERGDSAVYLCASSAEGATGELFFGEGSRLTVL.

The chain joins TRBV2 to TRBJ1-6; D is ambiguous. Germline-derived CDR1 and CDR2 are SNHLY and FYNNEI. Trimming left V 5 bases short and J 10 bases short, with 9 bases between. CDR3 length: 12 amino acids. This CDR3 is CASSRHESPLHF. In nucleotides, the CDR3 is TGTGCCAGCAGTAGACACGAATCACCCCTCCACTTT.

The chain combines TRBV6-2 or TRBV6-3 with TRBJ1-2; D remains ambiguous. Per the germline V gene, CDR1 is MNHEY and CDR2 is SVGEGT. The CDR3 loop spans 16 amino acids. The V end was cut by 6 bases, the J end by 7 bases, with 24 bases between. In DNA, the CDR3 is TGTGCCAGCAGCCCCACCCACAGATTCAGCCTCCCTGGCTACACCTTC. This translates into CASSPTHRFSLPGYTF.

V and J are TRBV30 and TRBJ1-5; the D is unclear. This CDR3 has 18 residues. Germline-derived CDR1 and CDR2 are GTSNPN and SVGIG (reference sequence). V was trimmed by 2 bases and J by 0 bases, leaving 20 bases between them. DNA of the CDR3: TGTGCCTGGAGTCGGGGTTCTCTCGGGAGGAATAGCAATCAGCCCCAGCATTTT. Translation: CAWSRGSLGRNSNQPQHF.

The chain carries TRBV27 and TRBJ1-4; the D gene is possibly TRBD1 (6 bases). V gave up 5 bases and J gave up 8 bases, with 12 bases separating them. The germline gives CDR1 MNHEY, CDR2 SMNVEV (reference sequence). CDR3 length: 13 amino acids. The CDR3 nucleotides are TGTGCCAGCAGTAGGACAGTTGAGGAAAAACTGTTTTTT. Translated, it gives CASSRTVEEKLFF.

This rearrangement joins TRBV5-1 to TRBJ1-1, with D tentatively TRBD1 (5 bases). There are 14 residues in the CDR3. In germline, CDR1 is SGHRS, CDR2 YFSETQ. Trimming pared 5 bases from V and 4 bases from J, leaving 15 bases between. The CDR3: CASSSGQYSTEAFF. The CDR3 nucleotides are TGCGCCAGCAGTTCAGGGCAATATTCCACTGAAGCTTTCTTT.

V usage is TRBV18 and J usage is TRBJ2-3; TRBD1 aligns across 7 bases. Germline V gene data show CDR1 as KGHSH and CDR2 as LQKENI. After removal of 4 bases from V and 1 base from J, the junction contained 5 bases not matched to a gene. The CDR3 length is 15 residues. CDR3 DNA: TGTGCCAGCTCACTGAGGGGGCGCGGCACAGATACGCAGTATTTT. Encoded protein: CASSLRGRGTDTQYF. Looking up the rest from reference TRBV18 and TRBJ2-3 gives the full variable domain: NAGVMQNPRHLVRRRGQEARLRCSPMKGHSHVYWYRQLPEEGLKFMVYLQKENIIDESGMPKERFSAEFPKEGPSILRIQQVVRGDSAAYFCASSLRGRGTDTQYFGPGTRLTVL.

The V gene is TRBV19, the J gene TRBJ2-7, with D tentatively TRBD1 (5 bases). In germline, CDR1 is LNHDA, CDR2 SQIVND (reference sequence). This CDR3 spans 12 amino acids. The ends were cut back, 3 bases at V and 6 bases at J, with 9 bases in the middle. Written as DNA, the CDR3 is TGTGCCAGTAGTATCATAAGGGGCGAGCAGTACTTC. Protein product: CASSIIRGEQYF.

The chain is built from TRBV9 and TRBJ2-1, with 7 positions matching TRBD1. Germline CDR1 SGDLS, CDR2 YYNGEE. The CDR3 loop spans 17 amino acids. V was clipped by 4 bases and J by 0 bases; unmatched bases: 10. CDR3 protein: CASSPRTGRSSYNEQFF. The CDR3 DNA follows: TGTGCCAGCAGCCCGCGGACAGGCCGGAGCTCCTACAATGAGCAGTTCTTC.

V usage is TRBV4-1 and J usage is TRBJ2-5; D is possibly TRBD2 (5 bases). Germline CDR1 and CDR2: MGHRA and YSYEKL. This CDR3 has 12 amino acids. The germline V and J ends were trimmed by 2 bases and 5 bases, with 6 bases remaining between them. The CDR3 sequence is CASSQRGETQYF. The DNA of the CDR3 is TGCGCCAGCAGCCAAAGAGGGGAGACCCAGTACTTC.

This rearrangement joins TRBV2 to TRBJ1-5, with D possibly being TRBD1 (5 bases). Germline CDR1 reads SNHLY; CDR2 reads FYNNEI. This CDR3 spans 14 amino acids. V was trimmed by 7 bases and J by 4 bases, leaving 14 bases between them. In nucleotides, the CDR3 is TGTGCCAGCACCCAGGAGACAGCTAATCAGCCCCAGCATTTT. As protein: CASTQETANQPQHF.

This chain uses TRBV5-1 with TRBJ2-3; tentatively, D is TRBD1 (6 bases). Trimming removed 0 bases from V and 2 bases from J, with 10 bases in between. The CDR3 contains 15 residues. From germline, CDR1 is SGHRS and CDR2 YFSETQ. The CDR3, as DNA: TGCGCCAGCAGCTTGGACAGGGCAGACACAGATACGCAGTATTTT. It encodes CASSLDRADTDTQYF.

This clone has a handful of counts. This sequence joins TRBV27 and TRBJ1-5; 8 bases are a match to TRBD1. J gave up 0 bases and V 5 bases, and 6 bases lay outside the gene matches. Looked up from germline, CDR1 is MNHEY and CDR2 is SMNVEV (reference sequence). The CDR3 is 16 residues long. In nucleotides, the CDR3 is TGTGCCAGCAGTCGGGTGACAGGGGCTAGCAATCAGCCCCAGCATTTT. Protein: CASSRVTGASNQPQHF.

The rearrangement uses TRBV10-3 and TRBJ1-2; D may be TRBD1 (6 bases). V was cut by 2 bases and J by 3 bases, with 13 bases left in between. CDR3 length: 15 residues. Germline CDR1 ENHRY, CDR2 SYGVKD. CDR3 coding DNA: TGTGCCATCAGTGAGACGGGGGGCGCTGACTATGGCTACACCTTC. Protein sequence: CAISETGGADYGYTF.

The V and J genes are TRBV6-5 and TRBJ1-5; the match to TRBD1 covers 8 bases. This CDR3 region has 16 residues. With V trimmed by 4 bases and J by 1 base, 6 bases remained unmatched. CDR1 is MNHEY, CDR2 SVGAGI, per germline. CDR3 in DNA: TGTGCCAGCAGTTCGACAGGGACAGGAAGCAATCAGCCCCAGCATTTT. Amino acid sequence: CASSSTGTGSNQPQHF.

This chain joins TRBV15 and TRBJ1-2; D is unclear. With 2 bases removed from V and 4 bases from J, the gap between germline ends came to 11 bases. Germline CDR1 LNHNV, CDR2 YYDKDF (reference sequence). This CDR3 is 14 amino acids long. CDR3 coding DNA: TGTGCCACCAGCAGATCTCTTCAGGTCTATGGCTACACCTTC. Translating gives CATSRSLQVYGYTF.

The gene calls are TRBV15 and TRBJ1-3; tentative D call: TRBD1 (5 bases). This CDR3 region has 17 residues. V lost 0 bases, J lost 4 bases, and 16 bases lay in between. The germline CDR1 and CDR2 sequences are LNHNV and YYDKDF (reference sequence). CDR3 sequence reads: CATSRDFAGGRGNTIYF. CDR3 nucleotide sequence: TGTGCCACCAGCAGAGATTTCGCCGGGGGGAGAGGAAACACCATATATTTT.

This clone was observed a handful of times. This CDR3 is CASSLVGYTEAFF. CDR3 sequence (DNA): TGTGCCAGCAGCTTGGTCGGGTACACTGAAGCTTTCTTT. The rearrangement uses TRBV5-5 and TRBJ1-1; D uncertain. The CDR3 runs 13 residues. The germline V and J ends were trimmed by 0 bases and 3 bases, with 6 bases remaining between them. In germline, CDR1 is SGHKS, CDR2 YYEKEE (reference sequence).

The chain is built from TRBV7-8 and TRBJ1-2; weak D call: TRBD1 (5 bases). Germline loops: CDR1 SGHVS, CDR2 FQNEAQ. V shed 4 bases and J shed 2 bases, with 11 bases lying between them. CDR3 size: 14 residues. Here the CDR3 DNA reads TGTGCCAGCAGCTCAGGGCTCCTCAACTATGGCTACACCTTC. Its translation is CASSSGLLNYGYTF.